Below are 16 T cell receptor beta chains sequenced from a single sample in a study of cytomegalovirus exposure and HLA in healthy donors. Only in-frame clones appear in the TCRdb table, and some are missing; sequencing was by immunoSEQ multiplex PCR. The sample has fewer than 150,000 clones; about nine tenths are singletons. The sequenced sample consisted of PBMCs. The receptors here all came from a man aged 18-30 years in good health and CMV-seronegative.

The chain joins TRBV10-2 to TRBJ1-5; D possibly corresponds to TRBD1 (5 bases). CDR1 is WSHSY, CDR2 SAAADI, per germline. This CDR3 has 17 amino acids. V was shortened by 0 bases and J by 0 bases, with 12 bases between the two germline ends. CDR3 residues: CASSESIRGNSNQPQHF. CDR3 DNA sequence: TGCGCCAGCAGTGAGTCGATACGGGGGAATAGCAATCAGCCCCAGCATTTT.

The CDR3 protein is CASSRAEGGTYEQYF. The CDR3 DNA is TGTGCCAGCAGCCGGGCTGAAGGGGGAACCTACGAGCAGTACTTC. The chain couples TRBV5-5 to TRBJ2-7; the D gene is possibly TRBD1 (6 bases). Germline lookup yields CDR1 SGHKS and CDR2 YYEKEE (reference sequence). Trimming removed 4 bases from V and 2 bases from J, with 16 bases in between. The CDR3 spans 15 residues. Using reference TRBV5-5 and TRBJ2-7 for the parts outside the CDR3, the full variable domain is DAGVTQSPTHLIKTRGQQVTLRCSPISGHKSVSWYQQVLGQGPQFIFQYYEKEERGRGNFPDRFSARQFPNYSSELNVNALLLGDSALYLCASSRAEGGTYEQYFGPGTRLTVT.

The CDR3 region has the DNA TGTGCCAGCGAAATACAACACGGACTCAATAGCAATCAGCCCCAGCATTTT. Residues: CASEIQHGLNSNQPQHF. The J gene is TRBJ1-5, the V gene TRBV19; unclear D gene. CDR3 length equals 17 residues. The V gene lost 9 bases and the J gene lost 0 bases, with 21 bases spanning the gap. Germline V CDR1 and CDR2: LNHDA, SQIVND (reference sequence).

The chain joins TRBV28 to TRBJ2-5, with 15 bases identical to TRBD2. Trimming took 6 bases from V and 2 from J; bases not matched to a gene: 4. The CDR3 length is 16 residues. Germline lookup yields CDR1 MDHEN and CDR2 SYDVKM. The CDR3 loop reads CASSQGLAGGQETQYF. The CDR3 DNA follows: TGTGCCAGCAGCCAAGGACTAGCGGGGGGGCAAGAGACCCAGTACTTC.

This chain connects TRBV6-4 to TRBJ2-1; 8 nucleotides align to TRBD2. This CDR3 has 15 residues. Germline CDR1 MRHNA, CDR2 SNTAGT. Unmatched junction bases numbered 4, after V lost 6 bases and J lost 0 bases. This CDR3 reads CASRAGASSYNEQFF. Here the CDR3 DNA reads TGTGCCAGCAGAGCGGGGGCCAGCTCCTACAATGAGCAGTTCTTC.

The chain is built from TRBV7-4 and TRBJ2-7; 7 positions agree with TRBD2. CDR1 and CDR2 from the germline V gene are SGHVT and SQSDAQ. Unmatched junction bases numbered 10, after V lost 5 bases and J lost 0 bases. This CDR3 is 16 amino acids long. The CDR3 DNA follows: TGTGCCAGCAGCGCCCGGGAGGAGCCGAGCTCCTACGAGCAGTACTTC. Protein product: CASSAREEPSSYEQYF.

The chain combines TRBV30 with TRBJ1-5; TRBD1 aligns across 7 bases. Germline-derived CDR1 and CDR2 are GTSNPN and SVGIG (reference sequence). CDR3 length equals 14 residues. Trimming took 2 bases from V and 6 from J; bases not matched to a gene: 7. The CDR3 sequence is CAWSRQGGAQPQHF. For the CDR3, the DNA is TGTGCCTGGAGTCGGCAGGGGGGAGCTCAGCCCCAGCATTTT.

The chain couples TRBV19 to TRBJ1-2; weak D call: TRBD1 (5 bases). Germline-derived CDR1 and CDR2 are LNHDA and SQIVND (reference sequence). The CDR3 contains 16 residues. Trimming removed 1 base from V and 7 bases from J, with 19 bases in between. DNA of the CDR3: TGTGCCAGTAGTATAGTCCAGGCCAGGGCAGTCGTTGGCTACACCTTC. It codes for CASSIVQARAVVGYTF.

The chain joins TRBV6-5 to TRBJ2-7, with 9 bases identical to TRBD2. This CDR3 has 15 amino acids. Trimming took 5 bases from V and 1 from J; bases not matched to a gene: 6. Germline-derived CDR1 and CDR2 are MNHEY and SVGAGI. Written as DNA, the CDR3 is TGTGCCAGCAGTCGGGTTAGCGGGGGATCCTACGAGCAGTACTTC. Its translation: CASSRVSGGSYEQYF.

The V and J genes are TRBV2 and TRBJ1-1; TRBD1 agrees at 7 bases. The ends lost 7 bases at V and 3 bases at J; junction bases unmatched: 2. Per the germline V gene, CDR1 is SNHLY and CDR2 is FYNNEI. The CDR3 runs to 12 residues. The CDR3 here is CASNTGDTEAFF. CDR3 nucleotides: TGTGCCAGCAATACAGGGGACACTGAAGCTTTCTTT.

J is TRBJ1-5 and V is TRBV2; D is undetermined. V was pared by 7 bases and J by 1 base, with 17 bases between. The germline gives CDR1 SNHLY, CDR2 FYNNEI. The CDR3 consists of 16 residues. CDR3 loop: CASTQSEVTSNQPQHF. In nucleotides, the CDR3 is TGTGCCAGCACCCAATCGGAGGTTACGAGCAATCAGCCCCAGCATTTT.

This chain uses TRBV6-5 with TRBJ2-7; D perhaps matches TRBD2 (6 bases). Germline values: CDR1 MNHEY, CDR2 SVGAGI. This CDR3 has 15 residues. V lost 6 bases, J lost 0 bases, and 15 bases lay in between. Here the CDR3 reads CASRAGTSHSYEQYF. The CDR3, as DNA: TGTGCCAGCAGGGCCGGGACTTCGCACTCCTACGAGCAGTACTTC.

The chain links TRBV28 to TRBJ2-1, with TRBD1 matching over 7 bases. V gave up 4 bases and J gave up 3 bases; unmatched junction bases: 3. The CDR3 has 14 amino acids. Germline CDR1 reads MDHEN; CDR2 reads SYDVKM. The CDR3 coding sequence is TGTGCCAGCAGTTCTCAGGGGGACTACAATGAGCAGTTCTTC. Translation: CASSSQGDYNEQFF.

The chain uses TRBV27 and TRBJ1-3, with TRBD1 as a possible D gene (5 bases). Germline assignment: CDR1 MNHEY and CDR2 SMNVEV (reference sequence). Between the trimmed V and J ends, which lost 0 bases and 0 bases, there was a span of 12 bases. The CDR3 extends over 17 amino acids. CDR3 amino acids: CASSLSADRYSGNTIYF. CDR3 nucleotide sequence: TGTGCCAGCAGTTTATCGGCCGACAGATACTCTGGAAACACCATATATTTT.

This clone has a single count. V and J are TRBV15 and TRBJ1-5; D is ambiguous. Between the trimmed V and J ends, which lost 0 bases and 0 bases, there was a span of 6 bases. CDR1 is LNHNV and CDR2 is YYDKDF in the germline V gene (reference sequence). This CDR3 comprises 15 residues. CDR3: CATSRDGVSNQPQHF. The CDR3 bases are TGTGCCACCAGCAGAGACGGGGTTAGCAATCAGCCCCAGCATTTT. Filled out from reference TRBV15 and TRBJ1-5, the complete variable domain reads DAMVIQNPRYQVTQFGKPVTLSCSQTLNHNVMYWYQQKSSQAPKLLFHYYDKDFNNEADTPDNFQSRRPNTSFCFLDIRSPGLGDTAMYLCATSRDGVSNQPQHFGDGTRLSIL.

V gene TRBV5-4 combines with J gene TRBJ2-3; D perhaps matches TRBD1 (5 bases). Deletions cut 1 base from V and 2 bases from J, with 11 bases between. This CDR3 has 15 amino acids. Germline V gene sequence: CDR1 SGHNT, CDR2 YYREEE (reference sequence). The CDR3 DNA is TGTGCCAGCAGCTTGTCTTTGGGGCCCACAGATACGCAGTATTTT. Protein: CASSLSLGPTDTQYF.